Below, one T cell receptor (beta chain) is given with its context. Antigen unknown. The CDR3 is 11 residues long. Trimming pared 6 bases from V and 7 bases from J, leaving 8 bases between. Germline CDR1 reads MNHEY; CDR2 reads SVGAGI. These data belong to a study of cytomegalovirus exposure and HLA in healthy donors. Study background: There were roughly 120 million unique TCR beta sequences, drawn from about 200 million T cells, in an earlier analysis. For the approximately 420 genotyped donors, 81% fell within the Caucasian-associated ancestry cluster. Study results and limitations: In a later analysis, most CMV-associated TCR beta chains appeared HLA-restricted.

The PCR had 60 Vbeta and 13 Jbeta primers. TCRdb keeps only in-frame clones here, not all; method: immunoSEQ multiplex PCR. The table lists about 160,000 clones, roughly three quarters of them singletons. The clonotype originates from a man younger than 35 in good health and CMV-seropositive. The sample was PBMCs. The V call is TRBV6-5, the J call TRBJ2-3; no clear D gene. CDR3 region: CASSNGHTQYF. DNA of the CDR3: TGTGCCAGCAGCAATGGGCATACGCAGTATTTT.